Presented here are 25 T cell receptor beta chains from one specimen sequenced in a study of identical twins. TCRdb re-called the 5' RACE reads through MiXCR, storing one row per CDR3 protein. In the table there are 1.5 million to 2 million distinct CDR3 sequences, around a third of which are singletons. The sample was cord blood. The receptors stem from a newborn girl in good health.

This clonotype has more than one count but fewer than ten. V gene TRBV20-1 combines with J gene TRBJ1-1, with a tentative D call TRBD1 (5 bases). The CDR3 is made up of 13 amino acids. Germline CDR1 DFQATT, CDR2 SNEGSKA (reference sequence). V lost 1 base and J 8 bases, leaving 14 bases between the germline ends. The CDR3 DNA sequence: TGCAGTGCTAGAGGCCCCGACAGAGGGGAAGCTTTCTTT. This gives the protein CSARGPDRGEAFF.

Points on this clonotype: A much larger clone sits a single nucleotide away, making a read error possible. The chain links TRBV29-1 to TRBJ2-7; TRBD2 matches at 8 bases. This CDR3 is 14 amino acids long. Germline V CDR1 and CDR2: SQVTM, ANQGSEA. CDR3: CSVVPGGASYERYF. The CDR3 bases are TGCAGCGTTGTTCCGGGAGGGGCTTCCTACGAGCGGTACTTC.

V and J are TRBV30 and TRBJ2-3; no clear D. CDR3 length: 12 amino acids. Germline V gives CDR1 GTSNPN, CDR2 SVGIG (reference sequence). V was cut by 2 bases and J by 2 bases, with 5 bases left in between. CDR3 region: CAWSPSTDTQYF. The CDR3 nucleotides read TGTGCCTGGAGTCCGTCCACAGATACGCAGTATTTT.

V gene TRBV20-1 combines with J gene TRBJ1-5; D unresolved. Germline CDR1 is DFQATT and CDR2 is SNEGSKA (reference sequence). V shed 6 bases and J shed 1 base, with 13 bases lying between them. The CDR3 loop spans 14 amino acids. CDR3 amino acids: CSAEGDNSNQPQHF. Written as DNA, the CDR3 is TGCAGTGCCGAGGGAGACAACAGCAATCAGCCCCAGCATTTT.

The rearrangement links TRBV5-1 to TRBJ1-2, with D uncertain. The V and J ends lost 1 base and 2 bases respectively, with 24 bases between them. The CDR3 has 19 residues. Germline CDR1 SGHRS, CDR2 YFSETQ. The CDR3 region is CASSLYSPHRINLNYGYTF. As DNA, the CDR3 is TGCGCCAGCAGCTTGTATTCGCCGCATCGCATAAACCTAAACTATGGCTACACCTTC.

The table lists this clonotype with a few counts. This chain uses TRBV6-5 with TRBJ1-5; TRBD1 agrees at 9 bases. The CDR3 is 19 amino acids. Germline trimming cut 4 bases from V and 0 bases from J; bases unmatched to any gene: 13. The germline V gene encodes CDR1 MNHEY and CDR2 SVGAGI. The CDR3 DNA is TGTGCCAGCAGTTCAACTACCGGGACAGGGCCCTATAGCAATCAGCCCCAGCATTTT. Translated, it gives CASSSTTGTGPYSNQPQHF.

The chain has TRBV6-1 and TRBJ1-2, with D perhaps TRBD1 (6 bases). CDR3 length: 13 residues. V was shortened by 1 base and J by 8 bases, with 11 bases between the two germline ends. In germline, CDR1 is MNHNS, CDR2 SASEGT. Written as DNA, the CDR3 is TGTGCCAGCAGTGAAGGGACAGAGGACGGCTACACCTTC. Translated: CASSEGTEDGYTF.

This rearrangement joins TRBV6-5 to TRBJ1-3, with no clear D. The germline gives CDR1 MNHEY, CDR2 SVGAGI. The CDR3 covers 14 residues. V was trimmed by 2 bases and J by 2 bases, leaving 7 bases between them. This CDR3 is CASSYRSPGNTIYF. The CDR3 nucleotides read TGTGCCAGCAGTTACCGTTCCCCTGGAAACACCATATATTTT.

This clonotype turned up a few times. The chain combines TRBV4-2 with TRBJ2-1; the D is unclear. Trimming took off 6 bases at V and 0 bases at J, with 12 bases between the two ends. This CDR3 spans 15 amino acids. The germline gives CDR1 LGHNA, CDR2 YNFKEQ. CDR3 sequence reads: CASSRLFDSYNEQFF. DNA of the CDR3: TGTGCCAGCAGTCGACTGTTCGACTCCTACAATGAGCAGTTCTTC.

This clonotype has just a few counts. The V call is TRBV10-3, the J call TRBJ2-3, with TRBD1 matching 8 bases. Germline V lookup: CDR1 ENHRY, CDR2 SYGVKD. This CDR3 spans 13 amino acids. With V trimmed by 6 bases and J by 1 base, 0 bases remained unmatched. This chain's CDR3 is CAISRGRTDTQYF. The CDR3 DNA reads as TGTGCCATCAGCAGGGGGCGCACAGATACGCAGTATTTT.

The J gene is TRBJ1-4, the V gene TRBV5-6; tentative D call: TRBD1 (5 bases). The CDR3 spans 17 residues. The ends were cut back, 2 bases at V and 0 bases at J, with 14 bases in the middle. The germline V gene has CDR1 SGHDT and CDR2 YYEEEE. The CDR3 loop is CASSFRGVTATNEKLFF. The DNA for the CDR3 is TGTGCCAGCAGCTTTCGGGGGGTAACGGCAACTAATGAAAAACTGTTTTTT.

This clonotype was seen a few times. The V and J genes are TRBV12-3 or TRBV12-4 and TRBJ1-2; TRBD1 agrees at 7 bases. V lost 1 base and J lost 12; bases outside the gene matches: 2. This CDR3 spans 11 amino acids. CDR3 in amino acids: CASSLDRGHTF. Written as DNA, the CDR3 is TGTGCCAGCAGTTTAGACAGGGGCCACACCTTC.

This chain joins TRBV27 and TRBJ2-7, with unresolved D. V lost 5 bases to trimming and J lost 6 bases, with 8 bases between them. From germline, CDR1 is MNHEY and CDR2 SMNVEV (reference sequence). The CDR3 consists of 11 residues. CDR3 amino acids: CASSRGFEQYF. CDR3 coding DNA: TGTGCCAGCAGTCGCGGTTTCGAGCAGTACTTC.

The V gene is TRBV10-3, the J gene TRBJ2-6; D gene ambiguous. CDR3 length equals 16 residues. Germline V lookup: CDR1 ENHRY, CDR2 SYGVKD. V shed 4 bases and J shed 0 bases, with 10 bases lying between them. The CDR3 loop reads CAISGPSVSGANVLTF. CDR3 coding DNA: TGTGCCATCAGTGGCCCTAGTGTCTCTGGGGCCAACGTCCTGACTTTC.

The chain carries TRBV5-5 and TRBJ2-1; 10 bases align to TRBD2. The CDR3 loop spans 17 amino acids. Germline assignment: CDR1 SGHKS and CDR2 YYEKEE (reference sequence). V trimming: 1 base; J trimming: 4 bases; junction bases outside the gene matches: 8. CDR3: CASSLRVAGGSYNEQFF. The DNA for the CDR3 is TGTGCCAGCAGCTTGAGGGTAGCGGGAGGTTCTTACAATGAGCAGTTCTTC.

The sample holds a few counts of this clonotype. V and J are TRBV4-2 and TRBJ2-7; D is uncertain. CDR3 length equals 15 residues. Germline CDR1 and CDR2: LGHNA and YNFKEQ. V gave up 0 bases and J gave up 1 base, with 10 bases separating them. CDR3 sequence (DNA): TGTGCCAGCAGCCAAGATCCGACGACTTCCTACGAGCAGTACTTC. This codes for CASSQDPTTSYEQYF.

There are a few counts of this clonotype. V usage is TRBV7-2 and J usage is TRBJ2-5; D assignment may be TRBD1 or TRBD2 (6 bases each). V dropped 8 bases and J dropped 11 bases, with 21 bases sitting between them. The CDR3 consists of 13 residues. Germline loops: CDR1 SGHTA, CDR2 FQGNSA. This CDR3 is CASSRLDEGEQYF. In DNA, the CDR3 is TGTGCCAGCTCAAGACTAGACGAGGGGGAGCAGTACTTC.

There are a few counts of this clonotype. This chain connects TRBV18 to TRBJ2-1; no firm D call. The length of the CDR3 is 12 residues. V was cut by 0 bases and J by 14 bases, with 11 bases left in between. Germline V gives CDR1 KGHSH, CDR2 LQKENI. In nucleotides, the CDR3 is TGTGCCAGCTCACCACCGACCTCCCTTAAGTTCTTC. This translates into CASSPPTSLKFF. Using reference TRBV18 and TRBJ2-1 for the parts outside the CDR3, the full variable domain is NAGVMQNPRHLVRRRGQEARLRCSPMKGHSHVYWYRQLPEEGLKFMVYLQKENIIDESGMPKERFSAEFPKEGPSILRIQQVVRGDSAAYFCASSPPTSLKFFGPGTRLTVL.

A single count supports this clonotype. The rearrangement links TRBV24-1 to TRBJ1-1, with D hard to call. The CDR3 length is 14 residues. Trimming shortened V by 5 bases and J by 5 bases, and 14 bases separated the two germline ends. The germline CDR1 and CDR2 sequences are KGHDR and SFDVKD. CDR3 nucleotides: TGTGCCACCAGTGGCGACATTAAGAGGACTGAAGCTTTCTTT. This translates into CATSGDIKRTEAFF.

Comment on this clonotype: Since a much larger clone is just one base distant, this may be a read error. Written as DNA, the CDR3 is TGCAGCGTCCGACTAGCGGGGTCTCAAGAGACCCGGTACTTC. Residues: CSVRLAGSQETRYF. The chain recombines TRBV29-1 with TRBJ2-5, with TRBD2 matching over 11 bases. The CDR3 consists of 14 residues. Germline V lookup: CDR1 SQVTM, CDR2 ANQGSEA.

This clonotype has just a few counts. This chain connects TRBV12-3 or TRBV12-4 to TRBJ2-4, with 8 bases fitting TRBD2. With 7 bases clipped from V and 8 bases from J, the junction kept 13 bases outside the gene matches. CDR3 size: 15 residues. As DNA, the CDR3 is TGTGCCAGCACAAATAGGGCAGGGACTAGTCACATTCAGTACTTC. It codes for CASTNRAGTSHIQYF.

The chain recombines TRBV21-1 with TRBJ2-4; the DNA was not used to check the table's D call, TRBD2. TRBV21-1 is deemed a pseudogene. This CDR3 comprises 13 residues. CDR3 DNA sequence: TGTGCCAGCAGCAAAGGAGGGCTTAACATTCAGTACTTC. It specifies CASSKGGLNIQYF.

This clonotype was found a few times. This chain connects TRBV24-1 to TRBJ2-1, with 8 bases that match TRBD2. Per the germline V gene, CDR1 is KGHDR and CDR2 is SFDVKD. J was trimmed by 6 bases and V by 7 bases; bases with no gene match: 4. The CDR3 has 13 residues. DNA for the CDR3: TGTGCCACCAGCCGGACTAGCCTCAATGAGCAGTTCTTC. This gives the protein CATSRTSLNEQFF.

V and J are TRBV12-5 and TRBJ2-3; TRBD1 might be the D (5 bases). The CDR3 length is 14 residues. The ends were cut back, 3 bases at V and 5 bases at J, with 12 bases in the middle. Germline CDR1 LGHNT, CDR2 FRNRAP. The CDR3 is CASGFNRLGDTQYF. In DNA form, the CDR3 reads TGTGCTAGTGGTTTCAACAGGCTCGGAGATACGCAGTATTTT. The full variable domain, its missing parts supplied by reference TRBV12-5 and TRBJ2-3, is DARVTQTPRHKVTEMGQEVTMRCQPILGHNTVFWYRQTMMQGLELLAYFRNRAPLDDSGMPKDRFSAEMPDATLATLKIQPSEPRDSAVYFCASGFNRLGDTQYFGPGTRLTVL.

The chain uses TRBV10-3 and TRBJ1-2; D call uncertain. The V and J ends lost 5 bases and 5 bases respectively, with 15 bases between them. Looked up from germline, CDR1 is ENHRY and CDR2 is SYGVKD. This CDR3 spans 14 amino acids. CDR3 residues: CAISRAFGLYGYTF. The CDR3, as DNA: TGTGCCATCAGTAGGGCCTTTGGGCTATATGGCTACACCTTC.